Given below is one TCR beta chain in context. Its antigen remains unidentified. This record belongs to a study of lymphopenia after photon versus proton radiotherapy. Overall study results and limits: Photon-treated patients lost naive T cells and TCR diversity; proton-treated stayed stable. After lymphocyte nadir, photon-treated repertoires showed oligoclonal expansion, especially CD8+ Temra. A bigger post-nadir fall in TCR diversity correlated inversely with survival time in deceased patients.

V was shortened by 0 bases and J by 3 bases, with 7 bases between the two germline ends. The germline CDR1 and CDR2 sequences are SGHRS and YFSETQ. The CDR3 has 14 residues. The table came from immunoSEQ multiplex PCR; TCRdb's copy has only in-frame clones and leaves some out. Of fewer than 35,000 clones listed, about 91% were seen once; the top ten hold less than 8.5%. The sequence derives from a woman in her 70s with pancreatic cancer. Some clones in this sample may be carry-over from other donors' samples. The sequencing used peripheral blood, collected from a patient treated with proton-based radiotherapy. The rearrangement joins TRBV5-1 to TRBJ2-1, with D possibly matching TRBD1 (6 bases). The CDR3 nucleotides read TGCGCCAGCAGCTTGGGACAGGTCTACAATGAGCAGTTCTTC. Its protein product is CASSLGQVYNEQFF. The full variable domain, completed using reference TRBV5-1 and TRBJ2-1, is KAGVTQTPRYLIKTRGQQVTLSCSPISGHRSVSWYQQTPGQGLQFLFEYFSETQRNKGNFPGRFSGRQFSNSRSEMNVSTLELGDSALYLCASSLGQVYNEQFFGPGTRLTVL.